This section outlines one TCR beta chain sequence together with its context. Its target is unknown. The data belong to a study of blood T cells in healthy people across ages. Study-wide points: Diversity figures derived from one million T cells were judged to underestimate the true value.

This CDR3 is built from 14 residues. V shed 3 bases and J shed 8 bases, with 13 bases lying between them. A second PCR, run for roughly 7 to 11 cycles, used a sample-barcoded 5' primer plus a J-beta primer mix. TCRdb fed the 5' RACE reads into MiXCR, producing one record per CDR3 protein. There are more than 1 million distinct CDR3 sequences in the sample; 40% to 45% occur only once, and approximately 19% lies in the top ten. The sequence was collected from a woman aged 60 to 75 in good health. The sample comprised blood. This chain connects TRBV12-3 or TRBV12-4 to TRBJ1-4; unclear D gene. CDR3 in amino acids: CASSLIGLGEKLFF. CDR3 nucleotides: TGTGCCAGCAGTTTGATCGGACTTGGGGAAAAACTGTTTTTT.